This paragraph reports one T cell receptor (beta chain). The data were obtained in a study of blood T cell repertoires in COVID-19. At the level of the study: Donors in the United States, Italy and Spain gave samples during acute or convalescent COVID-19. Sources were T cells, B-cell-depleted T cells, or PBMCs; the material itself was cDNA or gDNA.

Per the original methods: Nucleated cell counts were estimated from reference gene primer amplification. Clones were sequenced by immunoSEQ multiplex PCR, and TCRdb holds only the in-frame ones, with some missing. V and J calls and clone size come straight from that table; D and trimming were deduced from the DNA. The data contain some 460,000 clones, 75% to 90% of them singletons. V trimming: 4 bases; J trimming: 3 bases; junction bases outside the gene matches: 2. Per the germline V gene, CDR1 is ENHRY and CDR2 is SYGVKD. The CDR3 runs to 13 residues. The sequence was obtained from a woman in her thirties with acute or convalescent COVID-19. Sequencing was carried out using peripheral blood. V and J are TRBV10-3 and TRBJ2-5, with 7 bases matching TRBD2. In DNA, the CDR3 is TGTGCCATCAGTGGGGGGAGGGAAGAGACCCAGTACTTC. This gives the protein CAISGGREETQYF.